This T cell receptor beta chain was sequenced in a study of blood T cell repertoires in COVID-19. Repertoires were generated with immunoSEQ multiplex PCR, while TCRdb's copy carries only in-frame clones and drops some. In the table there are 85,000 to 95,000 clones, 72% of which are singletons. From germline, CDR1 is MDHEN and CDR2 SYDVKM. The V and J ends lost 6 bases and 2 bases, in that order; junction bases with no gene match: 7. This CDR3 comprises 16 residues. The V and J genes are TRBV28 and TRBJ2-2; 9 nucleotides match TRBD2. The origin of this receptor is a woman of 80 years or more with acute or convalescent COVID-19. Specimen: peripheral blood. The CDR3 DNA sequence: TGTGCCAGCAGGGGTTCTAGCGGGGTTAACACCGGGGAGCTGTTTTTT. This encodes CASRGSSGVNTGELFF.